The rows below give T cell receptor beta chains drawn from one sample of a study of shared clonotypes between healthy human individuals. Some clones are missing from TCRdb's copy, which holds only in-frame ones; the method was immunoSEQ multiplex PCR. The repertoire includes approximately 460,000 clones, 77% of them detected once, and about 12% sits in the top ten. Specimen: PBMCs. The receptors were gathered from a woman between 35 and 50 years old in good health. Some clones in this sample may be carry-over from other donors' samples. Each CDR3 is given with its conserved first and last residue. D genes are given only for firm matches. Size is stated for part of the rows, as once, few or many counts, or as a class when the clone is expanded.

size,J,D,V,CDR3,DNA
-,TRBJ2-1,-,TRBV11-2,CASSSQTGSAYNEQFF,TGTGCCAGCAGCTCGCAGACAGGTTCCGCCTACAATGAGCAGTTCTTC
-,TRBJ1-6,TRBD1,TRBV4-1,CASSQPRQGFDSPLHF,TGCGCCAGCAGCCAACCTCGACAGGGTTTTGATTCACCCCTCCACTTT
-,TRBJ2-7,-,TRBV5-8,CASSLAPGLYEQYF,TGTGCCAGCAGTCTGGCGCCTGGACTCTACGAGCAGTACTTC
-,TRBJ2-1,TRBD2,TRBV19,CASRPETGTSRHEQFF,TGTGCCAGTAGGCCCGAGACCGGGACTAGTCGCCATGAGCAGTTCTTC
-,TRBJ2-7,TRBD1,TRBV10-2,CASSSPSRQGRYEQYF,TGCGCCAGCAGTTCCCCCTCCAGACAGGGAAGGTACGAGCAGTACTTC
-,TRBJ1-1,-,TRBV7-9,CASSTQGNTEAFF,TGTGCCAGCAGCACCCAGGGTAACACTGAAGCTTTCTTT
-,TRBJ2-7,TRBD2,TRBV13,CASSWSGRAGYEQYF,TGTGCCAGCAGCTGGAGCGGGAGGGCCGGATACGAGCAGTACTTC
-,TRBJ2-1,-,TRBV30,CAWRGLDYNEQFF,TGTGCCTGGAGGGGACTGGATTACAATGAGCAGTTCTTC
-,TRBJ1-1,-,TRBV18,CASSPPSANTEAFF,TGTGCCAGCTCACCACCGTCAGCAAACACTGAAGCTTTCTTT
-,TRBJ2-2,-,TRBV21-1,CASSKWRVANTGELFF,TGTGCCAGCAGCAAATGGCGGGTGGCGAACACCGGGGAGCTGTTTTTT
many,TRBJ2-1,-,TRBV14,CASSGREFEQFF,TGTGCCAGCAGCGGCCGGGAGTTTGAGCAGTTCTTC
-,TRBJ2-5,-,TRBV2,CASSLGEGETQYF,TGTGCCTCCAGTTTGGGGGAAGGGGAGACCCAGTACTTC
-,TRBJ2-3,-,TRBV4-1,CASSQDWTSAQYF,TGCGCCAGCAGCCAAGATTGGACTTCGGCGCAGTATTTT
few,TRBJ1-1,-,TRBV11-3,CASSEGGEAFF,TGTGCCAGCAGCGAAGGCGGTGAAGCTTTCTTT
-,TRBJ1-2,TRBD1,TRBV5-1,CASRSPGTGGSGGYTF,TGCGCCAGCCGGTCCCCCGGGACAGGGGGCTCTGGTGGCTACACCTTC
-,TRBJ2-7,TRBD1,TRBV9,CASSVQDGTGVGRGSEQYF,TGTGCCAGCAGCGTACAGGACGGGACAGGGGTTGGCCGGGGGAGCGAGCAGTACTTC